This T cell receptor (beta chain) comes out of a study of regulatory T cells in long-lasting Graves disease. Time point defined: persistent/refractory GD, antithyroid drugs over 5 years with positive TRAb. There was RNA extracted from PBMCs, and the TCR library was made from it. Libraries of TCR beta came from iRepertoire HTBI primers plus Arm-PCR of CDR3 regions. TCRdb re-called the multiplex PCR reads with MiXCR, one entry per CDR3 protein. The sample carries approximately 400,000 distinct CDR3 sequences, roughly 24% recorded once. The CDR3 is 14 amino acids. Germline values: CDR1 DFQATT, CDR2 SNEGSKA (reference sequence). V shed 3 bases and J 2 bases; nucleotides not matched to a gene: 5. This clonotype was observed a few times.

The sequence was obtained from a woman aged 40 to 50 with Graves disease. The material sequenced was peripheral blood mononuclear cells (PBMCs), taken when the disease was refractory, from a patient treated with antithyroid drugs. The gene calls are TRBV20-1 and TRBJ2-7; the match to TRBD2 covers 9 bases. DNA for the CDR3: TGCAGTGCTAGTCCAGCGGGAGGTGCCTACGAGCAGTACTTC. Its translation is CSASPAGGAYEQYF.